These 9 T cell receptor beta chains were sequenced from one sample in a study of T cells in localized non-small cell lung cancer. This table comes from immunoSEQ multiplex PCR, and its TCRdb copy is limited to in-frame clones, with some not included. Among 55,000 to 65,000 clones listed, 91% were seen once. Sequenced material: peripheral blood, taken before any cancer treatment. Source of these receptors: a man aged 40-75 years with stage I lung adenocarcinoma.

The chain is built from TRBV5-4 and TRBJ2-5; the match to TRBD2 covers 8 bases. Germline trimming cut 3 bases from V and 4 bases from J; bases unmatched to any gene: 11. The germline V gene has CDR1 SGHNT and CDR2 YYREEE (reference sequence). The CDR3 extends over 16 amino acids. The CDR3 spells CASSSGLDPRGETQYF. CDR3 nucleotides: TGTGCCAGCAGCTCGGGACTAGATCCCCGGGGAGAGACCCAGTACTTC.

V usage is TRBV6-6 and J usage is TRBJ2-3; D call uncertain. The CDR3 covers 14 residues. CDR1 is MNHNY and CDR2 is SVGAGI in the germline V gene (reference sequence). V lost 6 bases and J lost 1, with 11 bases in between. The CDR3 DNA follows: TGTGCCAGCAGCCCCCCCGGCCGCACAGATACGCAGTATTTT. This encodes CASSPPGRTDTQYF.

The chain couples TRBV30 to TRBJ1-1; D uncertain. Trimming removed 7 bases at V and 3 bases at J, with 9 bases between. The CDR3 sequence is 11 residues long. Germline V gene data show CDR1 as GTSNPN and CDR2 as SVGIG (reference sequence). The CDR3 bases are TGTGCCTCCCATGGGGACACTGAAGCTTTCTTT. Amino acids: CASHGDTEAFF.

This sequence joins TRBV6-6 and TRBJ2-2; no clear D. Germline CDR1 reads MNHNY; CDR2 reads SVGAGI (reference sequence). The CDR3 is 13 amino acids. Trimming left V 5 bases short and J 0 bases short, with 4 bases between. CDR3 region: CASSDTNTGELFF. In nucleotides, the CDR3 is TGTGCCAGCAGTGACACGAACACCGGGGAGCTGTTTTTT.

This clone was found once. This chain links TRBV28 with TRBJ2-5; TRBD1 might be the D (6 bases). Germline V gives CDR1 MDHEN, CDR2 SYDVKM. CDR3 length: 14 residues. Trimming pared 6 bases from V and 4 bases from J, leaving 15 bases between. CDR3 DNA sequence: TGTGCCAGCAGCAGGGGCGAACCTTCAGAGACCCAGTACTTC. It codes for CASSRGEPSETQYF.

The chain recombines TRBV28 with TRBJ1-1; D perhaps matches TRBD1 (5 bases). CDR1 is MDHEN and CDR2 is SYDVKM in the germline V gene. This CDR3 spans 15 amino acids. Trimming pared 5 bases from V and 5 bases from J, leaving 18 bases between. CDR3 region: CASSPPPPGRTEAFF. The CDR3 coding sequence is TGTGCCAGCAGTCCACCCCCCCCGGGGCGGACTGAAGCTTTCTTT.

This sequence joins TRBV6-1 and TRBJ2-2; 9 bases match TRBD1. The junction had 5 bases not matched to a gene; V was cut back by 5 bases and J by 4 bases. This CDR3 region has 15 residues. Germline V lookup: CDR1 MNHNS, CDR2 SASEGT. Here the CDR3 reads CASSPQGAVTGELFF. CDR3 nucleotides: TGTGCCAGCAGTCCACAGGGGGCGGTCACCGGGGAGCTGTTTTTT.

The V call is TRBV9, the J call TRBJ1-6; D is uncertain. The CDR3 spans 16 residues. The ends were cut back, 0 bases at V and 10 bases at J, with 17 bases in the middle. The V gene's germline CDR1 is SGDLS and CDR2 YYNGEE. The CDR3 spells CASSVARESWESPLHF. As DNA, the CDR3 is TGTGCCAGCAGCGTAGCGAGGGAATCATGGGAATCACCCCTCCACTTT.

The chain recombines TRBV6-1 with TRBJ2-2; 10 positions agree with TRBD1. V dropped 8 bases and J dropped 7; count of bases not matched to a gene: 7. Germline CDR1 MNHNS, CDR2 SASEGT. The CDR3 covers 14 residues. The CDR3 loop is CASRRQGANGELFF. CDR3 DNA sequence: TGTGCCAGCCGAAGACAGGGGGCTAACGGGGAGCTGTTTTTT.